This entry lists 29 T cell receptor beta chains sequenced from one sample in a study of Ad26.COV2.S vaccination and SARS-CoV-2 variants. The data were produced by immunoSEQ multiplex PCR, yet TCRdb's version contains in-frame clones alone and is incomplete. In the table there are around 450,000 clones, more than 80% of which are singletons. Treatment in this sample: around 19 received Ad26.COV2.S at low or high dose, single or two shots; 5 received placebo; per-sample allocation not given. Day 63 following the first vaccine or placebo injection was when the samples were taken. The sequencing here drew on peripheral blood, taken in a trial of Ad26.COV2.S vaccine versus placebo. These TCRs come from a person between 18 and 65 years old who received the Ad26.COV2.S COVID-19 vaccine or a placebo.

V gene TRBV5-1 combines with J gene TRBJ2-1; no clear D gene. Germline V gene data show CDR1 as SGHRS and CDR2 as YFSETQ. The CDR3 is 13 amino acids. V lost 1 base, J lost 5 bases, and 7 bases lay in between. CDR3 protein: CASSLLGNNEQFF. CDR3 bases: TGCGCCAGCAGCTTGTTGGGGAACAATGAGCAGTTCTTC.

The chain joins TRBV7-3 to TRBJ2-1; D is ambiguous. Germline CDR1 SGHTA, CDR2 FQGTGA. This CDR3 spans 14 amino acids. V shed 2 bases and J shed 5 bases, with 10 bases lying between them. Here the CDR3 reads CASSLFGLHNEQFF. DNA of the CDR3: TGTGCCAGCAGCTTATTCGGTCTCCACAATGAGCAGTTCTTC.

The V gene is TRBV19, the J gene TRBJ2-1, with a possible D match to TRBD1 (6 bases). CDR3 size: 14 residues. The V gene lost 1 base and the J gene lost 5 bases, with 9 bases spanning the gap. CDR1 is LNHDA, CDR2 SQIVND, per germline (reference sequence). The CDR3 loop is CASSIAYRDNEQFF. The CDR3 nucleotides read TGTGCCAGTAGTATAGCGTACAGGGACAATGAGCAGTTCTTC.

This clone has only one observation. The CDR3 protein is CASSYSQGTDTQYF. The CDR3 DNA is TGTGCCAGCAGTTACTCCCAGGGCACAGATACGCAGTATTTT. The V gene is TRBV6-5, the J gene TRBJ2-3, with D hard to call. The length of the CDR3 is 14 residues. Germline-derived CDR1 and CDR2 are MNHEY and SVGAGI. V lost 0 bases and J 1 base, leaving 5 bases between the germline ends.

V usage is TRBV6-2 or TRBV6-3 and J usage is TRBJ2-2, with D hard to call. This CDR3 spans 13 amino acids. The germline V gene encodes CDR1 MNHEY and CDR2 SVGEGT. Trimming removed 2 bases from V and 6 bases from J, with 7 bases in between. In nucleotides, the CDR3 is TGTGCCAGCAGTTACAGATACCCCGGGGAGCTGTTTTTT. Translated: CASSYRYPGELFF.

The chain has TRBV24-1 and TRBJ2-7; 9 nucleotides line up with TRBD1. CDR1 is KGHDR, CDR2 SFDVKD, per germline. With 6 bases clipped from V and 0 bases from J, the junction kept 8 bases outside the gene matches. The CDR3 loop spans 16 amino acids. Here the CDR3 reads CATSPSGTGSSYEQYF. The CDR3 region has the DNA TGTGCCACCAGTCCGTCAGGGACAGGGAGCTCCTACGAGCAGTACTTC.

CDR3 coding DNA: TGTGCCAGCAGCTCCGCCGGGACTACCAAGAGGAATGAGCAGTTCTTC. Translated, it gives CASSSAGTTKRNEQFF. The chain is built from TRBV7-2 and TRBJ2-1; 7 nucleotides line up with TRBD2. Germline CDR1 SGHTA, CDR2 FQGNSA. The CDR3 loop spans 16 amino acids. The V gene end was trimmed by 4 bases and the J gene end by 7 bases; junction bases not matched to a gene: 13.

V is TRBV6-6 and J is TRBJ1-1, with D maybe TRBD1 (5 bases). Germline V gene data show CDR1 as MNHNY and CDR2 as SVGAGI (reference sequence). Trimming removed 8 bases at V and 0 bases at J, with 16 bases between. This CDR3 is built from 15 residues. The CDR3 DNA reads TGTGCCAGCTCATTTAGCATGGACATGAACACTGAAGCTTTCTTT. This codes for CASSFSMDMNTEAFF.

As to this clone: The same CDR3 is also encoded by other DNA sequences in this sample. The CDR3 DNA is TGTGCCAGCAGCCAGGCTTACGAGCAGTACTTC. Translated, it gives CASSQAYEQYF. The chain carries TRBV14 and TRBJ2-7; D is uncertain. The germline gives CDR1 SGHDN, CDR2 FVKESK. The CDR3 contains 11 residues. With 3 bases removed from V and 4 bases from J, the gap between germline ends came to 4 bases.

V and J are TRBV27 and TRBJ2-7; D gene ambiguous. V was pared by 5 bases and J by 0 bases, with 17 bases between. The CDR3 extends over 16 amino acids. Germline-derived CDR1 and CDR2 are MNHEY and SMNVEV (reference sequence). CDR3 sequence reads: CASSPSGGEGSYEQYF. The CDR3 bases are TGTGCCAGCAGTCCAAGTGGTGGGGAAGGCTCCTACGAGCAGTACTTC.

J is TRBJ1-1 and V is TRBV6-5; D ambiguous. Trimming shortened V by 4 bases and J by 4 bases, and 16 bases separated the two germline ends. The CDR3 consists of 15 residues. The germline V gene has CDR1 MNHEY and CDR2 SVGAGI. DNA of the CDR3: TGTGCCAGCAGTTTAGATGAGGGTTTTCGCACTGAAGCTTTCTTT. This codes for CASSLDEGFRTEAFF.

The chain is built from TRBV19 and TRBJ2-5, with TRBD2 matching over 10 bases. The length of the CDR3 is 14 residues. CDR1 is LNHDA and CDR2 is SQIVND in the germline V gene (reference sequence). The V gene end was trimmed by 7 bases and the J gene end by 4 bases; junction bases not matched to a gene: 6. CDR3 residues: CASTVAGGSETQYF. In nucleotides, the CDR3 is TGTGCCAGTACGGTAGCGGGAGGTTCAGAGACCCAGTACTTC.

This clone has only one observation. The chain couples TRBV28 to TRBJ2-7; the D call may be TRBD1 or TRBD2 (5 bases each). Germline loops: CDR1 MDHEN, CDR2 SYDVKM. Between the trimmed V and J ends, which lost 5 bases and 2 bases, there was a span of 19 bases. The CDR3 consists of 16 residues. The CDR3 loop reads CASSQYSGTVTYEQYF. The CDR3 nucleotides read TGTGCCAGCAGTCAATACTCCGGGACGGTGACCTACGAGCAGTACTTC.

The V gene is TRBV3-1 (or the pseudogene TRBV3-2), the J gene TRBJ1-4; D is uncertain. Trimming removed 1 base at V and 4 bases at J, with 7 bases between. CDR1 is LGHDT and CDR2 is YNNKEL in the germline V gene (reference sequence). CDR3 length: 14 residues. CDR3 coding DNA: TGTGCCAGCAGCCAAGTCACATATAATGAAAAACTGTTTTTT. The encoded protein is CASSQVTYNEKLFF.

The chain recombines TRBV28 with TRBJ2-7, with TRBD1 as a possible D gene (5 bases). Germline CDR1 and CDR2: MDHEN and SYDVKM. CDR3 length equals 13 residues. V lost 1 base and J lost 7, with 11 bases in between. CDR3 bases: TGTGCCAGCAGTTTATTGGGGAAGGGGGAGCAGTACTTC. Residues: CASSLLGKGEQYF.

The genes are TRBV7-2 and TRBJ1-1; no clear D gene. Germline CDR1 is SGHTA and CDR2 is FQGNSA. The CDR3 consists of 13 residues. V lost 4 bases and J lost 0, with 6 bases in between. The CDR3 region is CASSSLLNTEAFF. CDR3 coding DNA: TGTGCCAGCAGCTCGCTATTGAACACTGAAGCTTTCTTT.

The chain uses TRBV15 and TRBJ2-2, with unresolved D. Germline loops: CDR1 LNHNV, CDR2 YYDKDF (reference sequence). The CDR3 has 17 amino acids. The V gene lost 0 bases and the J gene lost 5 bases, with 16 bases spanning the gap. The CDR3 region is CATSREYMGGETGELFF. DNA for the CDR3: TGTGCCACCAGCAGAGAATATATGGGCGGTGAAACCGGGGAGCTGTTTTTT.

This chain joins TRBV5-5 and TRBJ2-2; tentatively, D is TRBD2 (5 bases). The ends were cut back, 0 bases at V and 7 bases at J, with 13 bases in the middle. This CDR3 region has 15 residues. The germline gives CDR1 SGHKS, CDR2 YYEKEE (reference sequence). The CDR3 DNA follows: TGTGCCAGCAGCTTGGCGCCAGACTACAACGGGGAGCTGTTTTTT. It is translated as CASSLAPDYNGELFF.

The J gene is TRBJ1-2, the V gene TRBV5-4, with D possibly matching TRBD1 (5 bases). CDR1 is SGHNT and CDR2 is YYREEE in the germline V gene (reference sequence). The ends were cut back, 4 bases at V and 7 bases at J, with 17 bases in the middle. This CDR3 contains 14 residues. DNA of the CDR3: TGTGCCAGCAGCCCCGGGGGAGGGGTCGGTGGCTACACCTTC. Translated, it gives CASSPGGGVGGYTF.

The chain links TRBV27 to TRBJ2-4, with D possibly matching TRBD1 (6 bases). Looked up from germline, CDR1 is MNHEY and CDR2 is SMNVEV (reference sequence). Trimming stripped 6 bases from V and 2 bases from J, with 11 bases between. The length of the CDR3 is 14 residues. DNA for the CDR3: TGTGCCAGCAGCAGTACAGGGCCCAAAAACATTCAGTACTTC. Its protein is CASSSTGPKNIQYF.

V usage is TRBV28 and J usage is TRBJ2-7, with D maybe TRBD1 (5 bases). CDR3 length equals 16 residues. Germline V gene data show CDR1 as MDHEN and CDR2 as SYDVKM. Deletions cut 5 bases from V and 1 base from J, with 18 bases between. The CDR3 DNA reads as TGTGCCAGCAGTCCGTCTCGGGCAGGGTCATCCTACGAGCAGTACTTC. This sequence encodes CASSPSRAGSSYEQYF.

V gene TRBV6-5 combines with J gene TRBJ1-5, with D perhaps TRBD1 (5 bases). Germline V gene lookup returns CDR1 MNHEY and CDR2 SVGAGI. This CDR3 spans 15 amino acids. The ends were cut back, 0 bases at V and 2 bases at J, with 8 bases in the middle. CDR3 loop: CASSYSGDGNQPQHF. The CDR3 DNA reads TGTGCCAGCAGTTACTCAGGGGACGGCAATCAGCCCCAGCATTTT.

This sequence joins TRBV7-9 and TRBJ2-3; D might be TRBD2 (6 bases). V dropped 5 bases and J dropped 0 bases, with 15 bases sitting between them. The CDR3 loop spans 16 amino acids. Germline V gene sequence: CDR1 SEHNR, CDR2 FQNEAQ (reference sequence). This chain's CDR3 is CASSLGLTLSTDTQYF. The CDR3 DNA reads TGTGCCAGCAGCCTAGGACTAACACTAAGCACAGATACGCAGTATTTT.

The chain joins TRBV7-9 to TRBJ2-4; D is perhaps TRBD2 (5 bases). The CDR3 has 17 amino acids. Germline CDR1 and CDR2: SEHNR and FQNEAQ (reference sequence). With 5 bases removed from V and 4 bases from J, the gap between germline ends came to 21 bases. In DNA, the CDR3 is TGTGCCAGCAGCAAAGGACTGGAACCCTCAAAAAAAAACATTCAGTACTTC. As protein: CASSKGLEPSKKNIQYF.

J is TRBJ2-5 and V is TRBV27; 14 nucleotides line up with TRBD2. The CDR3 has 15 amino acids. V trimming: 6 bases; J trimming: 7 bases; junction bases outside the gene matches: 7. Germline CDR1 is MNHEY and CDR2 is SMNVEV (reference sequence). For the CDR3, the DNA is TGTGCCAGCAGCCCAGGGACTAGCGGGAGCACGACCCAGTACTTC. Translating it yields CASSPGTSGSTTQYF.

CDR3 protein: CASSEASRAHTDTQYF. CDR3 sequence (DNA): TGTGCCAGCAGTGAAGCGTCGCGGGCACACACAGATACGCAGTATTTT. This chain uses TRBV2 with TRBJ2-3; a weak D match, TRBD2 (5 bases). The length of the CDR3 is 16 residues. V was cut by 0 bases and J by 2 bases, with 12 bases left in between. The germline CDR1 and CDR2 sequences are SNHLY and FYNNEI.

The chain links TRBV19 to TRBJ2-1; 12 bases are a match to TRBD2. V trimming: 5 bases; J trimming: 9 bases; junction bases outside the gene matches: 14. This CDR3 contains 17 residues. Germline V gene lookup returns CDR1 LNHDA and CDR2 SQIVND (reference sequence). The CDR3 DNA reads TGTGCCAGTAGTCCGGCCCTTACTAGCGGGGGGCTCGGTGAGCAGTTCTTC. Residues: CASSPALTSGGLGEQFF.

This clone was detected only once. The chain is built from TRBV10-2 and TRBJ2-2; D possibly corresponds to TRBD2 (5 bases). The CDR3 length is 17 residues. Germline V gives CDR1 WSHSY, CDR2 SAAADI. V was clipped by 0 bases and J by 0 bases, with 11 bases between them. As DNA, the CDR3 is TGCGCCAGCAGTGAGTCTCCGTGGACTCCGAACACCGGGGAGCTGTTTTTT. Its translation: CASSESPWTPNTGELFF.

The chain uses TRBV27 and TRBJ2-1; 9 bases are shared with TRBD2. The CDR3 has 15 amino acids. J gave up 5 bases and V 0 bases, and 2 bases lay outside the gene matches. Germline V lookup: CDR1 MNHEY, CDR2 SMNVEV (reference sequence). The CDR3 region is CASSLSTSGNNEQFF. The CDR3 DNA reads TGTGCCAGCAGTTTATCGACTAGCGGTAACAATGAGCAGTTCTTC.